This TCR beta chain was retrieved from a study of blood T cell repertoires in COVID-19. Generated by immunoSEQ multiplex PCR, the TCRdb table keeps only in-frame clones and is missing some. The profile shows about 480,000 clones, approximately 89% of them singletons. Specimen: peripheral blood. This clonotype originated in a woman between 45 and 60 years old with COVID-19, enrolled during active disease.

CDR3 DNA: TGTGCCAGCAGTTTTTCTCGCCACACATACAATGAGCAGTTCTTC. Translated, it gives CASSFSRHTYNEQFF. This sequence joins TRBV27 and TRBJ2-1; D is uncertain. The CDR3 length is 15 residues. The V gene lost 3 bases and the J gene lost 4 bases, with 13 bases spanning the gap. Germline V gene data show CDR1 as MNHEY and CDR2 as SMNVEV (reference sequence).